The entry below gives a single T cell receptor beta chain sequence along with its context. This sample was included in a study of blood T cells in healthy people across ages. In germline, CDR1 is MNHEY, CDR2 SVGEGT. There are 15 residues in the CDR3. V gave up 2 bases and J gave up 3 bases, with 14 bases separating them. A sample-barcoded 5' primer and a J-beta primer mix were used in a second PCR of roughly 7 to 11 cycles. Each TCR beta cDNA got a 12-nucleotide random molecular identifier. Each CDR3 protein gets one entry after TCRdb re-called the 5' RACE reads with MiXCR. The data hold 1,300,000 or so distinct CDR3 sequences, with around 55% observed a single time.

The sample comprised blood. The sequence came from a man between 18 and 29 years old in good health. The gene calls are TRBV6-2 or TRBV6-3 and TRBJ2-7, with D possibly being TRBD2 (6 bases). CDR3 nucleotide sequence: TGTGCCAGCAGTTACGGCGGGACGGAGTTCTACGAGCAGTACTTC. Its protein product is CASSYGGTEFYEQYF.